The entry below gives a single T cell receptor beta chain sequence along with its context. Study processing details: From reference gene primer amplification, estimates of nucleated cell counts were derived. Sequenced by immunoSEQ multiplex PCR; TCRdb stores in-frame clones only, minus some. V and J calls plus clone size are reproduced from that table; the DNA served to infer D and trimming. Of 35,000 to 45,000 clones listed, approximately 85% are singletons. Trimming took off 2 bases at V and 7 bases at J, with 12 bases between the two ends. Looked up from germline, CDR1 is KGHSH and CDR2 is LQKENI. CDR3 length: 14 amino acids. The source of the sample is a study of blood T cell repertoires in COVID-19. Study background: Samples representing acute and convalescent COVID-19 were sourced from the United States, Italy and Spain.

The clonotype comes from a woman older than 75 with acute or convalescent COVID-19. The V call is TRBV18, the J call TRBJ1-5; no firm D call. Sequencing was done on a sample of peripheral blood. The CDR3 nucleotides read TGTGCCAGCTCACCAAGTCAAGACGGGCAGCCCCAGCATTTT. Protein sequence: CASSPSQDGQPQHF.